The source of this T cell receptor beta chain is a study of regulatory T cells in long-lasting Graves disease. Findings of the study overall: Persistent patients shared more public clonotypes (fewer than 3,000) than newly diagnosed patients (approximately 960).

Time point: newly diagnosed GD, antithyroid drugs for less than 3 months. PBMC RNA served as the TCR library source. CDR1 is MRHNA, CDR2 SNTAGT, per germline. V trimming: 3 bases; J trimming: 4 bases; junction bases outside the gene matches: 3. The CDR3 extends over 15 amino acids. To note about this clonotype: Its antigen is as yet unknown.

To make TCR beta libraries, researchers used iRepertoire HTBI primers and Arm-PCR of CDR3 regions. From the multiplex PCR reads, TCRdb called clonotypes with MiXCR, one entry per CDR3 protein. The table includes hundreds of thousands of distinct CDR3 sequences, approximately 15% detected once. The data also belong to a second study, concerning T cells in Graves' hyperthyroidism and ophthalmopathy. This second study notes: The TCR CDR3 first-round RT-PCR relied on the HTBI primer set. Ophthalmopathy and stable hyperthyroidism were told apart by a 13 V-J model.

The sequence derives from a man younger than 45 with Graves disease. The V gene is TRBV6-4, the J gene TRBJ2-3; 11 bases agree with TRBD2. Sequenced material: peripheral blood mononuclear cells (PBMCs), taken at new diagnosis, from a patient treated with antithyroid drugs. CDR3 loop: CASSDLAGGSDTQYF. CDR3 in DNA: TGTGCCAGCAGTGATCTAGCGGGAGGTTCAGATACGCAGTATTTT.